A selection of T cell receptor beta chains follows, all from one sample in a study of blood T cell repertoires in COVID-19. TCRdb's copy holds only in-frame clones and misses some; the assay was immunoSEQ multiplex PCR. This table holds approximately 220,000 clones, approximately 81% found once. The material sequenced was peripheral blood. These receptors originate from a man between 45 and 60 years old who had recovered from COVID-19. CDR3s include the opening cysteine and the closing phenylalanine or tryptophan. Each record gives: clone size, V gene, D gene, J gene, CDR3 DNA, CDR3 protein. D genes are given only for firm matches. A clone size is listed for some rows: how often the clone was seen (once, few, many), or a class if it is expanded.

>-|TRBV5-1|-|TRBJ2-3
TGCGCCAGCAGAGGTGGTAACGACAGCAAATCAGATACGCAGTATTTT
CASRGGNDSKSDTQYF
>-|TRBV30|TRBD1|TRBJ1-1
TGTGCCTGGAGTATTACCGGGACAGTGAACACTGAAGCTTTCTTT
CAWSITGTVNTEAFF
>-|TRBV19|TRBD2|TRBJ2-1
TGTGCCAGTAGTATAGCCGGGACTAGTGGCTACAATGAGCAGTTCTTC
CASSIAGTSGYNEQFF
>-|TRBV27|TRBD2|TRBJ2-7
TGTGCCAGCAGTCCAAGCGGGAGGGCATCCTACGAGCAGTACTTC
CASSPSGRASYEQYF
>-|TRBV19|-|TRBJ2-6
TGTGCCAGTAGTATAGGGGCCTCCGGGGCCAACGTCCTGACTTTC
CASSIGASGANVLTF
>-|TRBV6-5|-|TRBJ1-6
TGTGCCAGCAGCGACATCTCCTATAATTCACCCCTCCACTTT
CASSDISYNSPLHF
>once|TRBV5-8|-|TRBJ2-7
TGTGCCAGCAGCTTAGGGGACTTTTACGAGCAGTACTTC
CASSLGDFYEQYF
>-|TRBV28|TRBD1|TRBJ2-2
TGTGCCAGCAGCGTCGGACAGGGGCCCTTGGAGCTGTTTTTT
CASSVGQGPLELFF
>-|TRBV4-2|-|TRBJ2-2
TGTGCCAGCAGGGCGTTTGACAGATCGAACACCGGGGAGCTGTTTTTT
CASRAFDRSNTGELFF
>-|TRBV27|-|TRBJ1-4
TGTGCCAGCAGCCAATCTCGAACGGGGGAAAAACTGTTTTTT
CASSQSRTGEKLFF
>-|TRBV11-3|TRBD2|TRBJ2-1
TGTGCCAGCAGCCTCGAGACTAGCGCCTACAATGAGCAGTTCTTC
CASSLETSAYNEQFF
>-|TRBV28|-|TRBJ2-3
TGTGCCAGCAGCACTCTCTTGGGAGTGAGTGGTCCGTATTTT
CASSTLLGVSGPYF
>-|TRBV11-3|-|TRBJ2-7
TGTGCCAGCAGCTTGTCCGGGGGTTCCGACGAGCAGTACTTC
CASSLSGGSDEQYF
>-|TRBV5-1|-|TRBJ2-5
TGCGCCAGCAGCCGCGTTGCTCAAGAGACCCAGTACTTC
CASSRVAQETQYF
>-|TRBV28|TRBD2|TRBJ2-1
TGTGCCAGCAGTTCACCTAGCGGGAGTTATTATGAGCAGTTCTTC
CASSSPSGSYYEQFF
>-|TRBV6-5|-|TRBJ2-3
TGTGCCAGCAGTTACCGTCAGGACACAGATACGCAGTATTTT
CASSYRQDTDTQYF
>-|TRBV12-3/TRBV12-4|TRBD2|TRBJ2-7
TGTGCCAGCAGTCTAGCGGGAGGTGAGCAGTACTTC
CASSLAGGEQYF
>-|TRBV20-1|-|TRBJ2-5
TGCAGTGCTTCCGAGAGGGAGACCCAGTACTTC
CSASERETQYF
>-|TRBV24-1|-|TRBJ2-1
TGTGCCACCGGAGCCCAGGACAGTCCCTACAATGAGCAGTTCTTC
CATGAQDSPYNEQFF
>-|TRBV3-1/TRBV3-2|TRBD1|TRBJ1-2
TGTGCCAGCAGCCAACCACAGGGGGCCCAGAGAGGCTACACCTTC
CASSQPQGAQRGYTF
>-|TRBV6-2/TRBV6-3|-|TRBJ2-7
TGTGCCAGCAGTTACTGGGGGCAGGAGCAGTACTTC
CASSYWGQEQYF
>-|TRBV30|-|TRBJ1-5
TGTGCCTGGAGCCGCGGGACGCGCAATCAGCCCCAGCATTTT
CAWSRGTRNQPQHF
>-|TRBV24-1|-|TRBJ2-7
TGTGCCACCAGACTTGGACAGAGCTACGAGCAGTACTTC
CATRLGQSYEQYF
>-|TRBV5-1|-|TRBJ2-1
TGCGCCAGCAGTCCTGACCCAGCGTTAGTCAATGAGCAGTTCTTC
CASSPDPALVNEQFF
>-|TRBV5-5|TRBD1|TRBJ2-7
TGTGCCAGCAGCTTGAGACAGGGGGACTCCTACGAGCAGTACTTC
CASSLRQGDSYEQYF
>-|TRBV5-1|-|TRBJ2-2
TGCGCCAGCAGCTTTGGGGCAGCGAACACCGGGGAGCTGTTTTTT
CASSFGAANTGELFF
>-|TRBV9|TRBD1|TRBJ1-1
TGTGCCAGCAGCGTAGTGGGACAGGGGGCTACTGAAGCTTTCTTT
CASSVVGQGATEAFF
>-|TRBV28|-|TRBJ2-7
TGTGCCAGCAGTTTATGGCAGGTGTCCTCCGAGCAGTACTTC
CASSLWQVSSEQYF
>-|TRBV6-5|-|TRBJ1-1
TGTGCCAGCAGCAGGCCGTTCACTGAAGCTTTCTTT
CASSRPFTEAFF
>-|TRBV28|-|TRBJ2-3
TGTGCCAGCAGTTTATTCACCCCGGGTTTGGATACGCAGTATTTT
CASSLFTPGLDTQYF
>-|TRBV19|-|TRBJ1-4
TGTGCCAGTAGGATACCTGGCCGTAGCCTTCGAGGGGAAAAACTGTTTTTT
CASRIPGRSLRGEKLFF
>-|TRBV13|TRBD1|TRBJ1-1
TGTGCCAGCAGCACCAGTAGGGGGCAGGCATTACAGAACACTGAAGCTTTCTTT
CASSTSRGQALQNTEAFF
>-|TRBV19|-|TRBJ2-2
TGTGCCAGTAGTATGAGTTCGGGGAACACCGGGGAGCTGTTTTTT
CASSMSSGNTGELFF
>-|TRBV21-1|-|TRBJ2-1
TGTGCCAGCAGCGGGGGTGGACTAGCGGGAGGGCCCTACAATGAGCAGTTCTTC
CASSGGGLAGGPYNEQFF
>-|TRBV28|-|TRBJ1-5
TGTGCCAGCAGTTTATGGGGCCAGGCCCAGCATTTT
CASSLWGQAQHF
>-|TRBV30|-|TRBJ1-2
TGTGCCTGGAGTGTCCAACGGACAGATTTTTACTATGGCTACACCTTC
CAWSVQRTDFYYGYTF
>-|TRBV10-1|-|TRBJ2-3
TGCGCCAGCAGTGAGCAGGGGGAGGGCACAGATACGCAGTATTTT
CASSEQGEGTDTQYF
>-|TRBV28|-|TRBJ2-3
TGTGCCAGCAGTACATCGACTAGATACACAGATACGCAGTATTTT
CASSTSTRYTDTQYF
>-|TRBV29-1|TRBD1|TRBJ1-1
TGCAGCGCCAGGACAGGGAACACTGAAGCTTTCTTT
CSARTGNTEAFF
>-|TRBV5-1|TRBD2|TRBJ2-5
TGCGCCAGCAGCTTGGTTCCAGCGGGGCAAGAGACCCAGTACTTC
CASSLVPAGQETQYF
>once|TRBV3-1/TRBV3-2|-|TRBJ1-5
TGTGCCAGCAGCCAAGGTTGGGGAGGGTCCCAGCATTTT
CASSQGWGGSQHF
>few|TRBV25-1|-|TRBJ1-3
TGTGCCAGCAGTTCCTATGGAAACACCATATATTTT
CASSSYGNTIYF
>-|TRBV21-1|-|TRBJ1-6
TGTGCCAGCAGCAAACTAGGGGGGGTTAAGGATGGTTCACCCCTCCACTTT
CASSKLGGVKDGSPLHF
>-|TRBV18|-|TRBJ2-7
TGTGCCAGCTCACTAGAATACGAGCAGTACTTC
CASSLEYEQYF
>once|TRBV6-1|-|TRBJ1-2
TGTGCCAGCAGCAACTCAGGGGAGCTAACCTATGGCTACACCTTC
CASSNSGELTYGYTF
>-|TRBV19|TRBD1|TRBJ2-2
TGTGCCAGTATCCCGGGACAGATCACCGGGGAGCTGTTTTTT
CASIPGQITGELFF
>-|TRBV6-1|TRBD2|TRBJ2-3
TGTGCCAGCAGTGAACTGACTAGCGGAACAGATACGCAGTATTTT
CASSELTSGTDTQYF
>-|TRBV3-1/TRBV3-2|-|TRBJ2-1
TGTGCCAGCAGCCCTCTGGGACTTAACAATGAGCAGTTCTTC
CASSPLGLNNEQFF
>-|TRBV11-3|TRBD2|TRBJ2-1
TGTGCCAGCAGCTCAAGAGGACTAGCGGGAGTAAATGAGCAGTTCTTC
CASSSRGLAGVNEQFF
>-|TRBV4-1|-|TRBJ2-1
TGCGCCAGCAGCCGACCGAGCGGATCCTCCTACAATGAGCAGTTCTTC
CASSRPSGSSYNEQFF
>-|TRBV20-1|TRBD1|TRBJ2-5
TGCAGTGCTAGTCGGCAGGGGGCTCGAGAGACCCAGTACTTC
CSASRQGARETQYF
>-|TRBV28|-|TRBJ1-3
TGTGCCAGCAGCATGGGGGGGGCGGCTGGAAACACCATATATTTT
CASSMGGAAGNTIYF
>-|TRBV13|TRBD1|TRBJ1-4
TGTGCCAGCAGCGTGGGGACAGGGGGCGAAAAACTGTTTTTT
CASSVGTGGEKLFF
>few|TRBV11-2|-|TRBJ1-2
TGTGCCAGCAGCTTAGTTCCGGGAGGTTATGGCTACACCTTC
CASSLVPGGYGYTF